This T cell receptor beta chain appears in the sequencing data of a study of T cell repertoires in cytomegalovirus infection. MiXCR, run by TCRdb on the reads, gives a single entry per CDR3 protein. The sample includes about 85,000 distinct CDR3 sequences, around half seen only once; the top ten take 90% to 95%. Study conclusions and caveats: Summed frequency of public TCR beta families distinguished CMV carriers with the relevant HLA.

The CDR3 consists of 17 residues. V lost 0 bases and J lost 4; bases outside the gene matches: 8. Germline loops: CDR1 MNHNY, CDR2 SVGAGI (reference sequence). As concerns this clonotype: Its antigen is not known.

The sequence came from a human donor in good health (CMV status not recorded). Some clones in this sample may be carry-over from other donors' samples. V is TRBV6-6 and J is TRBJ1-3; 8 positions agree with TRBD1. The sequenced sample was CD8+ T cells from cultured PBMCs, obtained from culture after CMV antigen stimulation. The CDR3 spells CASSYSIQGAEGNTIYF. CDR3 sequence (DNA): TGTGCCAGCAGTTACTCGATTCAGGGGGCGGAAGGAAACACCATATATTTT.